This T cell receptor (beta chain) derives from a study of cytomegalovirus exposure and HLA in healthy donors (dated by TCRdb to 2015 to 2018). Broadly, across the study: According to an earlier analysis of 587 of the donors, some 180 million T cells yielded 120 million or so unique TCR beta sequences and roughly 280 Gb of sequence data. Genome-wide SNP genotypes for about 65% of the 666 donors were used in a later genetic analysis, which treated that subset as a discovery cohort. The genetic ancestry cluster associated with self-reported Caucasian donors included over 80% of the roughly 380 genotyped donors. Both class I and class II loci were covered by HLA typing, at four-digit resolution. The T cell repertoires of roughly 660 subjects were profiled by immunosequencing and related to cytomegalovirus serostatus. The later analysis used no new phenotypic data to find candidate immune exposures, relying instead on TCR beta sequences and their occurrence across donors. The number of typed donors differed by locus: 629-630 for A, B, C, DRB1 and DQB1; approximately 520 for DQA1; fewer than 610 for DPA1; and 400 to 480 for DPB1. High-throughput TCR immunosequencing, statistical association of individual TCRs with disease status, and machine learning were combined to predict cytomegalovirus infection status. A later analysis re-analyzed previously published TCR beta repertoires from roughly 600 donors and added high-resolution HLA genotyping to study TCR occurrence patterns. In addition to the first cohort of around 670 subjects, a separate validation cohort of some 120 different subjects was used. Every discovery cohort repertoire had been produced on one sequencing platform. The study aimed to test whether signatures of past pathogen exposure could be identified by cataloging public T cell receptors. About 300 gigabases of sequencing data and approximately 80 million unique TCR sequences were included in an early release covering several hundred HLA-typed donors. Donor age, sex, ethnicity and CMV serostatus were compiled alongside the repertoire data. Roughly 5 DR-DQ haplotypes were treated as single units for association and clustering because of strong linkage in the cohort. An earlier analysis of several hundred of the donors applied high-throughput TCR beta sequencing to assess whether each TCR beta V gene segment acted as functional or pseudogenic. Across around 400 genotyped donors of the cohort, an average of roughly 230,000 unique TCR beta nucleotide sequences per donor were sequenced, and roughly a sixth of those sequences were non-productive. What the study reported, not specific to this receptor: According to the authors, the approach could potentially be generalized to other disease states and immunological phenotypes. When HLA alleles, especially DR and DQ, strongly co-occurred, TCR associations were difficult to assign to individual alleles. The study listed over 150 TCR beta chains as associated with cytomegalovirus. A cluster of highly shared sequence variants was judged likely to represent a technical artifact of the sequencing pipeline. According to a later analysis, parvovirus B19, influenza, CMV and Epstein-Barr virus appeared linked to several top co-occurrence clusters. Most CMV-associated TCR beta chains appeared to be HLA-restricted in a later analysis, and the HLA associations seemed to be driven largely by CMV exposure. In an earlier analysis of under 600 of the donors, most TCR beta V segments were observed in productive rearrangements about 87% or about 30% of the time, broadly matching IMGT annotations. HLA typing was unavailable for some donors at each locus, so association tests used only the typed subset. In a later analysis, HLA-associated TCR beta chains showed more clonal expansion and lower generation probabilities than non-associated chains that were equally common. Linkage disequilibrium might explain the correlated functional status among segregating V segments, but an unknown experimental factor could not be excluded. Compared with the 666-donor mean, donors in an Asian-associated ancestry cluster had fewer N-insertions in productive TCRs, according to a later genetic analysis. Specific HLA alleles were associated with roughly 17,000 TCR beta sequences at a false discovery rate of 0.05 in a later analysis. The presence/absence analyses assumed that sequencing depth was roughly uniform across donors, and that assumption may not be true. Because the 87-base-pair reads could not distinguish some IMGT-functional V segments, including TRBV6-2 and TRBV6-3, those segments were excluded. Three of the identified cytomegalovirus-associated TCR beta chains were confirmed in vitro to be specific for cytomegalovirus antigens. The cohort was sequenced for TCR beta chains only, and without alpha or paired-chain data the features that could be detected were limited. An association between a missense DCLRE1C variant and V-gene and J-gene trimming of TCR beta chains was found in a later genetic analysis and replicated in an independent cohort. CMV serostatus was the only immune exposure information available for the cohort. Because counts were too low, roughly 17 rarely observed V segments, including chromosome 9 orphons, were left out of the earlier analysis of several hundred of the donors. In a later analysis, the rate of TCR association differed among HLA loci, with DRB1 alleles having the most associated TCRs and HLA-C alleles having the fewest. Most TCR sequences were seen in very few donors, while some public TCRs were found in many individuals. In both the original and validation cohorts, the classifier was reported to diagnose cytomegalovirus status with high specificity and sensitivity. A further reported finding was that TCR beta sequences accurately predicted the HLA-A and HLA-B alleles for most subjects in the first cohort.

The method behind the library was the immunoSEQ multiplex PCR assay. For the multiplex PCR, a mixture combining 60 forward primers for TCR Vbeta segments and 13 reverse primers for TCR Jbeta segments was used. A multiplex PCR assay on genomic DNA amplified the CDR3 region of rearranged TCR beta genes. Amplified TCR beta libraries were sequenced as 87-base-pair reads on the Illumina HiSeq System. The authors' pipeline ran thus. In a later analysis, tens of millions of unique TCR beta chains were counted across the roughly 610 repertoires, and around 11 million of these chains were shared by at least two donors. Raw reads were error-corrected and collapsed into unique sequences by a nearest-neighbor algorithm in which closely related sequences were merged to remove PCR and sequencing errors. V, D and J gene segments were assigned by aligning CDR3 sequences to IMGT reference sequences. For a sequence to be retained, a match of at least six nucleotides was required to both a V gene segment and a J gene segment. A rearrangement counted as productive if the CDR3 had no stop codons and remained in frame with V and J, and every other rearrangement counted as non-productive. CDR3 was defined by IMGT convention, running from the second conserved V-encoded cysteine to the conserved J-encoded phenylalanine. The earlier analysis of about 590 of the donors excluded sequences that lacked an unambiguous match to a single V gene segment. In an earlier analysis of approximately 560 of the donors, a V segment was called functional when productive rearrangements were above 56.7%, and segregating when the standard deviation between donors exceeded 5%. A statistical classification framework was built to diagnose cytomegalovirus status from the catalog of TCR beta chain sequences. V and J gene assignment, in a later analysis, came from comparing TCR nucleotide sequences with IMGT/GENE-DB human TR gene sequences. Using the TCRdist pipeline, a later analysis assigned CDR3 sequences along with most-parsimonious VDJ recombination scenarios. A later analysis defined each TCR beta chain by its CDR3 amino acid sequence plus V-gene family, and excluded reads lacking a unique V-gene family. A later analysis removed 550 to 650 highly shared, low-generation-probability nucleotide sequences to deal with suspected cross-contamination and a sequencing artifact. For each public chain, a later analysis derived a clonal expansion index from normalized ranks of inferred template counts within each repertoire. In a later analysis, generation probabilities were computed using a VDJ recombination model fitted to out-of-frame rearrangements, and the results were checked against IGoR. A later analysis scored TCR-TCR, TCR-HLA and TCR-CMV co-occurrence with hypergeometric tests, applying a repertoire-size bias correction to TCR pairs. False discovery rates were estimated in a later analysis by permuting HLA or CMV assignments 20 times. In a later analysis, co-occurring TCRs were grouped using DBSCAN, and TCRdist sequence similarity was added for clustering within HLA-allele-positive subsets. For co-occurrence clustering, repertoires with fewer than 30,000 or more than 120,000 public chains were excluded, along with five repertoires with anomalous nucleotide sharing. What TCRdb holds here is the immuneACCESS table cut down to in-frame rearrangements. Part of the clones is not present; checked against another copy, under half of the missing clones reflect an unresolved V gene, and the others are unexplained. For V, J and clone size, that table is used; D and trimming come from the DNA. Recorded for this sample are approximately 100,000 clones; more than 75% of them occurred a single time. The ten largest account for about 3.8% of the sample.

Counted from cysteine to phenylalanine, this CDR3 has 18 amino acids. Left in the record is the CDR3 DNA by itself, 54 bases read in frame from the first base. From a lookup of the germline V gene, CDR1 and CDR2 are SGHTA and FQGTGA. V trim: 2 bases; J trim: 0 bases; unmatched bases: 10. Remarks on this clone: It has no known antigen specificity. Qualities for individual bases were not recorded, and no much larger clone is one base off.

The cohort consisted of approximately 670 healthy bone marrow donors. At the time of sampling, every cohort member was nominally healthy, though immune exposures that went unrecorded were likely present. The donor tested CMV seronegative, placing the donor among the 352 seronegative members of the cohort. A peripheral blood sample was provided by each donor, and peripheral blood mononuclear cells were used for TCR beta sequencing. The Qiagen DNeasy Blood Extraction Kit was used to extract genomic DNA from the blood cell samples. Here the chain combines TRBV7-3 and TRBJ2-1, with 7 middle bases fitting TRBD2. This sequence originates from a woman aged 40 to 50 in good health and CMV-seronegative. The source material was PBMCs. The DNA sequence follows: TGTGCCAGCAGCTTATCGGGAGGCTCTATGAGCTCCTACAATGAGCAGTTCTTC. Its translation is CASSLSGGSMSSYNEQFF. Extended through the reference TRBV7-3 and TRBJ2-1 proteins, this CDR3 yields the full variable domain: GAGVSQTPSNKVTEKGKYVELRCDPISGHTALYWYRQSLGQGPEFLIYFQGTGAADDSGLPNDRFFAVRPEGSVSTLKIQRTERGDSAVYLCASSLSGGSMSSYNEQFFGPGTRLTVL.